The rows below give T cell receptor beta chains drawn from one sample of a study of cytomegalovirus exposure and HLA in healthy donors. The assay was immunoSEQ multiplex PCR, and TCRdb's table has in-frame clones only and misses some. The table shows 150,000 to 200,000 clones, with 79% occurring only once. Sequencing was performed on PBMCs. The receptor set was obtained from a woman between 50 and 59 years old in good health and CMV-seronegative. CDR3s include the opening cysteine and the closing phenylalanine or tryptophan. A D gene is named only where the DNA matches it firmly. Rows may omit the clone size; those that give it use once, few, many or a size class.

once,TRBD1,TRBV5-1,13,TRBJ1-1,TGCGCCAGCAGCTTCACAGGGGACACTGAAGCTTTCTTT,CASSFTGDTEAFF
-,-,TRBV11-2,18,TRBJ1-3,TGTGCCAGCAGCTTAGAGGTATTAGGGAGAAGTTCTGGAAACACCATATATTTT,CASSLEVLGRSSGNTIYF
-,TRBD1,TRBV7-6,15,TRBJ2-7,TGTGCCAGCAGCACAGGGACAGGGGGCATGTACGAGCAGTACTTC,CASSTGTGGMYEQYF
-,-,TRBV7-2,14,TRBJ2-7,TGTGCCAGCAGCTTAGACCGAGGCTCCTACGAGCAGTACTTC,CASSLDRGSYEQYF
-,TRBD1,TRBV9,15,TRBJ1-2,TGTGCCAGCAGCGTAGCTGGAGGGACAGCGCGTGGCTACACCTTC,CASSVAGGTARGYTF
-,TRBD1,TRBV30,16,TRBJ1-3,TGTGCCTGGAGGCCAACGGACAGGGAGCCTGGAAACACCATATATTTT,CAWRPTDREPGNTIYF
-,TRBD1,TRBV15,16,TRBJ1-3,TGTGCCACCAGCAGAGGCATAACAGGGGCCGAAAACACCATATATTTT,CATSRGITGAENTIYF
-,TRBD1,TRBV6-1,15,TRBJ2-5,TGTGCCAGCAGACCACGGGGACAGTCCCAAGAGACCCAGTACTTC,CASRPRGQSQETQYF
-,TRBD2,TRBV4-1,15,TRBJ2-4,TGCGCCAGCAGCCAATTGGGACTACCCAAAAACATTCAGTACTTC,CASSQLGLPKNIQYF
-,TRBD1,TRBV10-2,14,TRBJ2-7,TGCGCCAGCAGTGCGGGACAGGGAAACTACGAGCAGTACTTC,CASSAGQGNYEQYF
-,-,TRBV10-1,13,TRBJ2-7,TGCGCCAGCAGCCTCCAGGGATCCTACGAGCAGTACTTC,CASSLQGSYEQYF
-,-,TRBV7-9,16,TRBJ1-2,TGTGCCAGCAGCCCGGCGGGCCCCGGGAGGGGCTATGGCTACACCTTC,CASSPAGPGRGYGYTF
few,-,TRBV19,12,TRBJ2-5,TGTGCCAGTAGGGGCCCTGGGGAGACCCAGTACTTC,CASRGPGETQYF
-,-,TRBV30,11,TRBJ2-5,TGTGCCTGGAGTCTGTCAGAGACCCAGTACTTC,CAWSLSETQYF
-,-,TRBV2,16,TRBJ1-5,TGTGCCAGCAGTGAAGACCATCCCGGCTCGGGGCAGCCCCAGCATTTT,CASSEDHPGSGQPQHF
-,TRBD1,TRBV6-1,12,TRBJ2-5,TGTGCCCTCGCCAGGGGGTCTCAGGAGCAGTACTTC,CALARGSQEQYF
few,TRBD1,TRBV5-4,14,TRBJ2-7,TGTGCCAGCAGCCCCAGACAGGGTACCTACGAGCAGTACTTC,CASSPRQGTYEQYF
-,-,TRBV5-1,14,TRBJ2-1,TGCGCCAGCAGCTTGGGACAGGCCTACAATGAGCAGTTCTTC,CASSLGQAYNEQFF
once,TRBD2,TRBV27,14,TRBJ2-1,TGTGCCAGCAGTTTACCCCCTCGGGGGGGTGAGCAGTTCTTC,CASSLPPRGGEQFF
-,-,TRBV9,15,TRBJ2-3,TGTGCCAGCAGCTACAGACAGGCTATAACAGATACGCAGTATTTT,CASSYRQAITDTQYF
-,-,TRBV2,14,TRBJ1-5,TGTGCCAGCAGTCCACAGGGAATCAATCAGCCCCAGCATTTT,CASSPQGINQPQHF
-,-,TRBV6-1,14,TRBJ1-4,TGTGCCAGCAGTGAAGTGTACAGGAATGAAAAACTGTTTTTT,CASSEVYRNEKLFF
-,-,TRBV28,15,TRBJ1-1,TGTGCCAGCAGCCCTCGGAGGGCCAGACGGACTGAAGCTTTCTTT,CASSPRRARRTEAFF
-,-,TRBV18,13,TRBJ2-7,TGTGCCAGCTCACCCGAACTAGGGGGCGAGCAGTACTTC,CASSPELGGEQYF
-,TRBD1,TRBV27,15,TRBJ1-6,TGTGCCAGCAGTCCCGGGACAGGGGTTAATTCACCCCTCCACTTT,CASSPGTGVNSPLHF
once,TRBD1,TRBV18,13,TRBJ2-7,TGTGCCAGCTCGATAGACAGGGACGACGAGCAGTACTTC,CASSIDRDDEQYF
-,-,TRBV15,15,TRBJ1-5,TGTGCCACCAGCAGAGATCGGGACTCCGGGCAGCCCCAGCATTTT,CATSRDRDSGQPQHF
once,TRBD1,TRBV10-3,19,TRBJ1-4,TGTGCCATCAGCGACCGATTCACAGGGGGCAATCTGGATAATGAAAAACTGTTTTTT,CAISDRFTGGNLDNEKLFF